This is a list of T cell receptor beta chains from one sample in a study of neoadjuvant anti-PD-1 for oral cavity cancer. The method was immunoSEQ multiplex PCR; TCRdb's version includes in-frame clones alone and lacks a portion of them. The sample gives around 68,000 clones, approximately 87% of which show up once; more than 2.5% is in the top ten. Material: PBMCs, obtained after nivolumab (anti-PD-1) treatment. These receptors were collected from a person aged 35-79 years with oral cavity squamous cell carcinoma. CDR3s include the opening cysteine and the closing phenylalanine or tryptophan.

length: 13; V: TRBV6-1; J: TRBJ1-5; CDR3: CASSEGGHQPQHF
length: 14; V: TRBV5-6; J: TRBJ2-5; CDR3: CASSRSWPQTLQYF
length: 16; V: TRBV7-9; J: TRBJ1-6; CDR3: CASSLEAGSYNSPLHF
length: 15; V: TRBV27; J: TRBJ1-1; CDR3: CASSSPRQVNTEAFF
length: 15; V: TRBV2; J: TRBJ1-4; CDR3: CASSFRQGTNEKLFF
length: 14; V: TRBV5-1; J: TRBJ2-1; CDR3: CASSWGPGFNEQFF
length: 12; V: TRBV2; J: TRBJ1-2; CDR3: CASSENVAGYTF
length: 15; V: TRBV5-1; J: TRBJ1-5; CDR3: CASSPGTLSNQPQHF
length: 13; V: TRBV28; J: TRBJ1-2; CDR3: CASSLTGNYGYTF
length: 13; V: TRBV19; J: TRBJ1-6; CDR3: CASSMRGNSPLHF
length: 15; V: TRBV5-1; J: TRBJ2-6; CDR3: CASSRLGSGANVLTF
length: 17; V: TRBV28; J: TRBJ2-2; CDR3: CASSYSIQGWGGGELFF
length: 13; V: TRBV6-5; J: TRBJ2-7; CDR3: CASSRQGFYEQYF
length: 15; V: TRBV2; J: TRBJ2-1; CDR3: CASSEVGTGSNEQFF
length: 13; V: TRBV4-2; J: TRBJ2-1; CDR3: CASSQEGGNEQFF
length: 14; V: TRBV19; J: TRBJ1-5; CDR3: CASMDPPRGQPQHF
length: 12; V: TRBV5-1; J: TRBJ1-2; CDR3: CASSSSFYGYTF
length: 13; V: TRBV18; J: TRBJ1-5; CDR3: CASSWTHNQPQHF
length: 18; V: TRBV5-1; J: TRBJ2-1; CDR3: CASSLGLAGGGFSNEQFF
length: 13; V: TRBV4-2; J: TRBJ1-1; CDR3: CASSQEEGTEAFF
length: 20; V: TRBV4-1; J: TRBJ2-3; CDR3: CASSPAGLRGGPPGTDTQYF
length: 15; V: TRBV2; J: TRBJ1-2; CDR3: CASRYGQGDLYGYTF
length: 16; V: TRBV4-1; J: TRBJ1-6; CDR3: CASSQPTGASNSPLHF
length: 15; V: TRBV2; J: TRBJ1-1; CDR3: CASRPAPGANTEAFF
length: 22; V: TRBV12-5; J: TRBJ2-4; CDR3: CASGLVRVWRQIEHVAKNIQYF
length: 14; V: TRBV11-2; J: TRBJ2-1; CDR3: CASSPLRRDNEQFF
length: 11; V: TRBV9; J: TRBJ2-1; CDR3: CASSGALGQFF
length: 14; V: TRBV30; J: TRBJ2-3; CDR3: CAWSFGLSTDTQYF
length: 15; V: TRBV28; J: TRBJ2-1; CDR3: CASSSAGDRTNEQFF
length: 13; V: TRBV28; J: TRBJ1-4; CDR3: CASNPGSLEKLFF
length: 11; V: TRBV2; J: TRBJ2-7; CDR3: CASRFTYEQYF
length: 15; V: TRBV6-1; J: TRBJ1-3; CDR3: CASRGGRISGNTIYF
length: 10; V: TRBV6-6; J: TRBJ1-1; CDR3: CASTGLNAFF
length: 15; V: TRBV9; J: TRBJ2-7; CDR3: CASGRAGTGTYEQYF
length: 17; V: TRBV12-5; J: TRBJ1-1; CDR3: CASGLTRWTGENTEAFF
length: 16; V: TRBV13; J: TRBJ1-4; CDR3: CASSSRVLWPNEKLFF
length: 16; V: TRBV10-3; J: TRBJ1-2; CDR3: CAISESGQGLDYGYTF
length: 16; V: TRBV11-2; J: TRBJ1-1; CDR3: CASSWKTGTGGTEAFF
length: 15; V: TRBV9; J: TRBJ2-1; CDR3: CASSGRDRGYNEQFF
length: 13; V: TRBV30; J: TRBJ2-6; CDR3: CAWQGVGANVLTF
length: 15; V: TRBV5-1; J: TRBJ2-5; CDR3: CASSLALGDQETQYF
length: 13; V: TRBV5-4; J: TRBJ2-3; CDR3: CASSLPSADTQYF
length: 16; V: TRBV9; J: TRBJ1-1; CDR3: CASSPQGGEWNTEAFF